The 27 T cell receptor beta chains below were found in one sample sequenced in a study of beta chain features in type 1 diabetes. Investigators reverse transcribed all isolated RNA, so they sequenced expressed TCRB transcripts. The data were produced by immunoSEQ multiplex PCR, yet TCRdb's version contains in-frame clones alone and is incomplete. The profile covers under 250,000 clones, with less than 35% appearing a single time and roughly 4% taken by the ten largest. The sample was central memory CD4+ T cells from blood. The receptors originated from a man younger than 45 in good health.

The DNA for the CDR3 is TGTGCCTGGAGTGTGGCAGGGGGCAATAATCAGCCCCAGCATTTT. Residues: CAWSVAGGNNQPQHF. This sequence joins TRBV30 and TRBJ1-5, with TRBD1 identical over 8 bases. The germline gives CDR1 GTSNPN, CDR2 SVGIG (reference sequence). The length of the CDR3 is 15 residues. J was trimmed by 4 bases and V by 0 bases; bases with no gene match: 5.

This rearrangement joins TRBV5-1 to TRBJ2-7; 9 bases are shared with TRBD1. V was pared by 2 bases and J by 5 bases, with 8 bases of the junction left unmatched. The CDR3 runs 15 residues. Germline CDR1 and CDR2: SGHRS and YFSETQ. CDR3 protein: CASSLRTGAFDEQYF. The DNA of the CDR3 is TGCGCCAGCAGCTTACGGACAGGGGCATTCGACGAGCAGTACTTC.

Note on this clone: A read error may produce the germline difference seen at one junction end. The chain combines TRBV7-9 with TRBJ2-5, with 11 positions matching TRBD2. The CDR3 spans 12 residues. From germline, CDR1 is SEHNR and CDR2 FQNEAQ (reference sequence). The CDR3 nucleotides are TGTGCCAGCAGTCTAGGGACTAGCGGCGCCCACTTC. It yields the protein CASSLGTSGAHF.

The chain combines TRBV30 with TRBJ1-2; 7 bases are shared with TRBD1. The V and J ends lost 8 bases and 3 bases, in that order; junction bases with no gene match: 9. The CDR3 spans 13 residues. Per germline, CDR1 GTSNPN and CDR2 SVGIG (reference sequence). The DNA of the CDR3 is TGTGCCCGGACCAGAGGGGGCGACTATGGCTACACCTTC. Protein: CARTRGGDYGYTF.

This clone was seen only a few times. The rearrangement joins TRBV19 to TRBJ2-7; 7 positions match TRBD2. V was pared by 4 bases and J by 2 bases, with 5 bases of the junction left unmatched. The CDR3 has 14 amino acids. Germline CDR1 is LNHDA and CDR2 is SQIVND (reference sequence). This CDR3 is CASSNSGTTYEQYF. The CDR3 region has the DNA TGTGCCAGTAGTAACTCCGGGACTACCTACGAGCAGTACTTC.

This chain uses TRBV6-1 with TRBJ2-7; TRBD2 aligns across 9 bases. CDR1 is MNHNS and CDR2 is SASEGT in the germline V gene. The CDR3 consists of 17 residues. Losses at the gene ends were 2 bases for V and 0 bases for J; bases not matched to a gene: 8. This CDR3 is CASSERLADNFSYEQYF. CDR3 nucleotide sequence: TGTGCCAGCAGTGAACGACTAGCGGATAATTTCTCCTACGAGCAGTACTTC.

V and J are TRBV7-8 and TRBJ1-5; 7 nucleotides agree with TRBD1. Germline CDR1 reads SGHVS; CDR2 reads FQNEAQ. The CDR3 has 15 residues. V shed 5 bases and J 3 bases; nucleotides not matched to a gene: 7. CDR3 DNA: TGTGCCAGCAGCCGCCGACAGGGACTCAATCAGCCCCAGCATTTT. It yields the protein CASSRRQGLNQPQHF. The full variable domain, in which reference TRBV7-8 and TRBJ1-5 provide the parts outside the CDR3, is GAGVSQSPRYKVAKRGQDVALRCDPISGHVSLFWYQQALGQGPEFLTYFQNEAQLDKSGLPSDRFFAERPEGSVSTLKIQRTQQEDSAVYLCASSRRQGLNQPQHFGDGTRLSIL.

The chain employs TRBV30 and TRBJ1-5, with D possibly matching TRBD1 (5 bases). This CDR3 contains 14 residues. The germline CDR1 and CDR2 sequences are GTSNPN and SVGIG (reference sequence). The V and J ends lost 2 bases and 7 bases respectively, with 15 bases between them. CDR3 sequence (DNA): TGTGCCTGGAGTACAGGCTCCGGGGGGCAGCCCCAGCATTTT. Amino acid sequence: CAWSTGSGGQPQHF.

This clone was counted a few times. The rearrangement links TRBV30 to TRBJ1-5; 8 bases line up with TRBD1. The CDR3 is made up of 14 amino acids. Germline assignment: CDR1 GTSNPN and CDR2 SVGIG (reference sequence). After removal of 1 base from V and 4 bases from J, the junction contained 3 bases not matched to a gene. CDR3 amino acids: CAWSATGDNQPQHF. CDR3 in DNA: TGTGCCTGGAGTGCGACAGGGGATAATCAGCCCCAGCATTTT.

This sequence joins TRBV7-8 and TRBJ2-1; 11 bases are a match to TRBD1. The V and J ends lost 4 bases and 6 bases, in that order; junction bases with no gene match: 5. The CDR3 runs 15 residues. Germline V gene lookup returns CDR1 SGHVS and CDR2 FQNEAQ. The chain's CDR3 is CASSSRDRGSNEQFF. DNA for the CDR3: TGTGCCAGCAGCTCACGGGACAGGGGGAGCAATGAGCAGTTCTTC.

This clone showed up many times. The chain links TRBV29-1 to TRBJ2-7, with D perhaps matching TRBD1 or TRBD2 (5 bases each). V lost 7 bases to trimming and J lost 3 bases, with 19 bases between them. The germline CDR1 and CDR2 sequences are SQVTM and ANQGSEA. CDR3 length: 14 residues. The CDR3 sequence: CSAADTLAGYEQYF. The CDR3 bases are TGCAGCGCTGCGGACACCCTAGCCGGCTACGAGCAGTACTTC.

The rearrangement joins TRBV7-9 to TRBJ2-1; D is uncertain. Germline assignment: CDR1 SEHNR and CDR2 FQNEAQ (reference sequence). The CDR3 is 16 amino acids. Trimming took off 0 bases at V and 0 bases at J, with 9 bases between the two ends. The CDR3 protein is CASSLALGRSYNEQFF. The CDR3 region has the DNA TGTGCCAGCAGCTTAGCGCTAGGACGCTCCTACAATGAGCAGTTCTTC.

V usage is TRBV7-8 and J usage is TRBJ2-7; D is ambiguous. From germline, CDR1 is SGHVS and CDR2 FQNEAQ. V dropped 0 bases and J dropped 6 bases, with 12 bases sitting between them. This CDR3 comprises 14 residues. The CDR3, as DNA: TGTGCCAGCAGCTTAGCTTCTGCGGATGCCGAGCAGTACTTC. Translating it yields CASSLASADAEQYF.

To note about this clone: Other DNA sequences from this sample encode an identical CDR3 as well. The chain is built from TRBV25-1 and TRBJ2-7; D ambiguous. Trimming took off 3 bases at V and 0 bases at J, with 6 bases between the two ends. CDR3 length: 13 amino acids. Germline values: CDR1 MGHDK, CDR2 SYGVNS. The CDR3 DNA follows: TGTGCCAGCAGTGACCCTTTCTCCTACGAGCAGTACTTC. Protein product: CASSDPFSYEQYF.

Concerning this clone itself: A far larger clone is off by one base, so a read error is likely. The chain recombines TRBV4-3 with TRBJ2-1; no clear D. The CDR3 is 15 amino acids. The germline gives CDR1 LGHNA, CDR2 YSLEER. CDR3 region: CARSRRSAPDNEQFF. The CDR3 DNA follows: TGCGCCCGCAGCCGACGATCTGCCCCAGACAATGAGCAGTTCTTC.

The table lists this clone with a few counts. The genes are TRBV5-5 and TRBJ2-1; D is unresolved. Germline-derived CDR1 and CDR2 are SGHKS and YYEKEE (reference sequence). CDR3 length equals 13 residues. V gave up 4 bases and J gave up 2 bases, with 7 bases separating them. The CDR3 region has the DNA TGTGCCAGCAGCACCAAGCCCTACAATGAGCAGTTCTTC. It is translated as CASSTKPYNEQFF.

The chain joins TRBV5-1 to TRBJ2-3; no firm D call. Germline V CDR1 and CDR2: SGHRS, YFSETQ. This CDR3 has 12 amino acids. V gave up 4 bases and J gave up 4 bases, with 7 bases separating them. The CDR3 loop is CASSQSPDTQYF. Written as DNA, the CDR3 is TGCGCCAGCAGCCAGTCCCCAGATACGCAGTATTTT.

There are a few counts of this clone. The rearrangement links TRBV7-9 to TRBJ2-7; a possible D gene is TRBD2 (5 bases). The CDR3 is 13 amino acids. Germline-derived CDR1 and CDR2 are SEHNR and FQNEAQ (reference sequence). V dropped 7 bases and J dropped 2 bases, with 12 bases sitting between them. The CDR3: CASTRTGTYEQYF. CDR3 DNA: TGTGCCAGCACCCGGACGGGGACCTACGAGCAGTACTTC.

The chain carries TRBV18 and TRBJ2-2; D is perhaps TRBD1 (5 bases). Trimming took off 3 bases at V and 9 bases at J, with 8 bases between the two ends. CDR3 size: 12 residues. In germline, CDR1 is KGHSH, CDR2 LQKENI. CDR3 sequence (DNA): TGTGCCAGCTCACCCGCAGGGAGGGAGCTGTTTTTT. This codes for CASSPAGRELFF.

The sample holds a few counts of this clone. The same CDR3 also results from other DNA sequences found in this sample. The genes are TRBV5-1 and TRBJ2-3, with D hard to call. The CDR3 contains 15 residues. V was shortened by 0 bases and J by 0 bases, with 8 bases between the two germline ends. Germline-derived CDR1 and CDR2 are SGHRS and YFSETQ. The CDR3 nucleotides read TGCGCCAGCAGCTTGGCCTTATCTAGCACAGATACGCAGTATTTT. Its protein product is CASSLALSSTDTQYF.

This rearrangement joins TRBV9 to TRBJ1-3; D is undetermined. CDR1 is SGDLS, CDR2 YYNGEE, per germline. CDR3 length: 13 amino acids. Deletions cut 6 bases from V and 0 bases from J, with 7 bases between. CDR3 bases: TGTGCCAGCAACCGTCCCTCTGGAAACACCATATATTTT. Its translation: CASNRPSGNTIYF.

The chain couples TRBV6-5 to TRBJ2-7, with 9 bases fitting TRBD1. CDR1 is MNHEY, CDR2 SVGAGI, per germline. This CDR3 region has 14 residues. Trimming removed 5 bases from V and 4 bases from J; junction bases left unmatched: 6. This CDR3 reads CASSETGGDYEQYF. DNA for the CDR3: TGTGCCAGCAGTGAAACAGGGGGCGATTACGAGCAGTACTTC.

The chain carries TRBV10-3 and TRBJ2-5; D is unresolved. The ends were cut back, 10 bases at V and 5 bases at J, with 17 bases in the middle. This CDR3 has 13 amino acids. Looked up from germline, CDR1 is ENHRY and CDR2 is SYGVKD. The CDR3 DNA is TGTGCCAGCAGCGTATCCCTGTGGGAGACCCAGTACTTC. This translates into CASSVSLWETQYF.

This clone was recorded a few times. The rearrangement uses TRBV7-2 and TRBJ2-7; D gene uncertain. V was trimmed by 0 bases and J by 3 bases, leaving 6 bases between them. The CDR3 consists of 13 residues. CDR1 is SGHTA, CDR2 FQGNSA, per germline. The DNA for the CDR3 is TGTGCCAGCAGCTTAGCTATCGACTACGAGCAGTACTTC. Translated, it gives CASSLAIDYEQYF.

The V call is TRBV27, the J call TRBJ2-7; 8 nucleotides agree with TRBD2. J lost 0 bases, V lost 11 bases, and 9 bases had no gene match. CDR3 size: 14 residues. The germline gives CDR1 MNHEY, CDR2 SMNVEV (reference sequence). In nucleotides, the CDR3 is TGTGCCGTAGCTGGTAGCGGGGACTCCTACGAGCAGTACTTC. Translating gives CAVAGSGDSYEQYF.

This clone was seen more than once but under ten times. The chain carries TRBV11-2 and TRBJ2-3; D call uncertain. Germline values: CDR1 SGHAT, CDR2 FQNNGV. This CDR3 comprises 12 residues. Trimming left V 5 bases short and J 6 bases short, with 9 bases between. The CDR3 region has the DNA TGTGCCAGCAGCCTCGTGGTTGATACGCAGTATTTT. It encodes CASSLVVDTQYF.

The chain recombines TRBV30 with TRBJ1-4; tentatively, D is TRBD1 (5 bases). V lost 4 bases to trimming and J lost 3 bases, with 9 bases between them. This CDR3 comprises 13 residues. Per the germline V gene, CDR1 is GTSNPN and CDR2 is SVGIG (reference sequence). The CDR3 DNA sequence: TGTGCCTGGAATGGGGGACCTAATGAAAAACTGTTTTTT. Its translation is CAWNGGPNEKLFF.